The 2 T cell receptor beta chains below all came from one sample that was sequenced in a study of T cell responses to AZD1222 COVID-19 vaccine (dated by TCRdb to the early 2020s). The time point label of this sample denotes: baseline before first vaccination. The protocol used for the library was the immunoSEQ multiplex PCR assay. TCRdb's version of the immuneACCESS table is confined to in-frame rearrangements and falls short of the full clone set. An unresolved V gene accounts for under half of the shortfall where checked; the remainder is of unknown origin. The sample table holds 130,000 or so clones, of which over 75% were seen once. The ten largest make up 6.9% of the sample. This specimen consisted of peripheral blood, obtained on day 0 of AZD1222 vaccination. Receptor source: an adult in good health.

CDR3 nucleotides: TGTGCCAGCAGTCGGGACAGGGACTCCTACGAGCAGTACTTC. The encoded protein is CASSRDRDSYEQYF. This rearrangement joins TRBV6-4 to TRBJ2-7; 9 bases match TRBD1. V was pared by 5 bases and J by 0 bases, with 2 bases of the junction left unmatched. The length of the CDR3 is 14 residues. The germline V gene has CDR1 MRHNA and CDR2 SNTAGT.

As DNA, the CDR3 is TGCGCCAGCAGCTTGGCTGGGACAGGGAAACTGGAGACCCAGTACTTC. This translates into CASSLAGTGKLETQYF. This chain connects TRBV5-1 to TRBJ2-5; 9 positions agree with TRBD1. The length of the CDR3 is 16 residues. J gave up 5 bases and V 0 bases, and 8 bases lay outside the gene matches. The germline CDR1 and CDR2 sequences are SGHRS and YFSETQ. The full variable domain, rest sourced from reference TRBV5-1 and TRBJ2-5, is KAGVTQTPRYLIKTRGQQVTLSCSPISGHRSVSWYQQTPGQGLQFLFEYFSETQRNKGNFPGRFSGRQFSNSRSEMNVSTLELGDSALYLCASSLAGTGKLETQYFGPGTRLLVL.